The sequence of this T cell receptor beta chain was determined in a study of blood T cell repertoires in COVID-19. Overall study: The samples span acute and convalescent COVID-19 from the United States, Italy and Spain. In each case, the material was cDNA or gDNA derived from T cells, B-cell-depleted T cells, or PBMCs.

Germline CDR1 reads SGDLS; CDR2 reads YYNGEE. V lost 0 bases, J lost 4 bases, and 11 bases lay in between. CDR3 size: 15 residues. Authors' methods: Reference gene primers were amplified, and this amplification served to estimate nucleated cell counts. The data were produced by immunoSEQ multiplex PCR, yet TCRdb's version contains in-frame clones alone and is incomplete. V, J and clone size are taken as reported in that table, and D and trimming were inferred from the DNA itself. The table lists about 100,000 clones, about 86% of them singletons. This TCR derives from a man older than 75 with acute or convalescent COVID-19. Sequencing was carried out using peripheral blood. This chain links TRBV9 with TRBJ1-3, with no clear D. CDR3 in DNA: TGTGCCAGCAGCGTAGGTCAGGCAAGCGGAAACACCATATATTTT. Translation gives CASSVGQASGNTIYF.